The T cell receptor (beta chain) under discussion was sequenced for a study of T cell responses to AZD1222 COVID-19 vaccine. General study points: Unmutated variant regions are reportedly targeted by nearly half of spike-specific TCRs. Repertoire sampling was restricted to post-peak T cell response timepoints. Most donors were white British, females outnumbered males, and clonal diversity was possibly underestimated. Breadth and depth of Spike-specific TCRs rose after two AZD1222 doses.

On this clone: What it recognizes is unknown.

Clones were read by immunoSEQ multiplex PCR, and TCRdb kept only the in-frame ones, dropping some. The table has some 95,000 clones, nearly 90% seen once. The V end lost 0 bases, the J end lost 4 bases, and 8 bases lay between the germline ends. The germline V gene encodes CDR1 SGHNT and CDR2 YYREEE (reference sequence). The CDR3 has 15 residues. This chain connects TRBV5-4 to TRBJ1-6; D gene ambiguous. The specimen was peripheral blood, collected on day 0 of MenACWY control vaccination. The receptor was derived from an adult in good health. CDR3 in DNA: TGTGCCAGCAGCTTGGGATTGGGTTATAATTCACCCCTCCACTTT. Residues: CASSLGLGYNSPLHF. The complete variable domain, with remaining parts taken from reference TRBV5-4 and TRBJ1-6, reads ETGVTQSPTHLIKTRGQQVTLRCSSQSGHNTVSWYQQALGQGPQFIFQYYREEENGRGNFPPRFSGLQFPNYSSELNVNALELDDSALYLCASSLGLGYNSPLHFGNGTRLTVT.